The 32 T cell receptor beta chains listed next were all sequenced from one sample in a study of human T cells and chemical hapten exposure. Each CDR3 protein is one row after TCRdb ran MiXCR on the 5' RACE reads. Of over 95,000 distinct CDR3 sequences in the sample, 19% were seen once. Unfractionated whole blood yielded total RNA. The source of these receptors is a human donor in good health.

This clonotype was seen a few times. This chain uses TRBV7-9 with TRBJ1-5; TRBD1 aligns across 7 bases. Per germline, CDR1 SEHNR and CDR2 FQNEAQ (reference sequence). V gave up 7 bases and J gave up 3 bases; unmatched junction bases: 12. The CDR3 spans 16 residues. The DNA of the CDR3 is TGTGCCAGCATCCCCGAGGGGACAGTCTACAATCAGCCCCAGCATTTT. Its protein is CASIPEGTVYNQPQHF.

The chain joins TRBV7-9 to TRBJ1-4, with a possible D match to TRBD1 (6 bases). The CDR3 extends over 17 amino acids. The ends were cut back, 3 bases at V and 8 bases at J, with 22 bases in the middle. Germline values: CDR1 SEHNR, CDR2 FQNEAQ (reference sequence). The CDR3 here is CASSFLPGQTTGEKLFF. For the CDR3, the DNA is TGTGCCAGCAGCTTTCTTCCGGGACAAACAACGGGGGAAAAACTGTTTTTT.

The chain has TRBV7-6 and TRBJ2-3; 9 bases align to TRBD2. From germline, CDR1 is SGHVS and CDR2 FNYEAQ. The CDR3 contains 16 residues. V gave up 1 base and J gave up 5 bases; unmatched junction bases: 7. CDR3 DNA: TGTGCCAGCAGCTTAGACCAGCGGGAGGCTATAGATACGCAGTATTTT. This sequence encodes CASSLDQREAIDTQYF. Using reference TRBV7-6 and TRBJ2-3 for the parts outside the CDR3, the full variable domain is GAGVSQSPRYKVTKRGQDVALRCDPISGHVSLYWYRQALGQGPEFLTYFNYEAQQDKSGLPNDRFSAERPEGSISTLTIQRTEQRDSAMYRCASSLDQREAIDTQYFGPGTRLTVL.

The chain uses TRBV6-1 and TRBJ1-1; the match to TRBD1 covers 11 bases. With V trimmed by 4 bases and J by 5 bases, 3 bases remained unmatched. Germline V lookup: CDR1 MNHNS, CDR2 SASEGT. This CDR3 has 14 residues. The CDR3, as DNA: TGTGCCAGCAGTGGTGGGACAGGGGGGACTGAAGCTTTCTTT. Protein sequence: CASSGGTGGTEAFF.

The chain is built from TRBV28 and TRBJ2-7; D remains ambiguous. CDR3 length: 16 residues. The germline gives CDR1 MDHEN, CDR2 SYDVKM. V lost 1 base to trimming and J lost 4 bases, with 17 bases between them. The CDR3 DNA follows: TGTGCCAGCAGTTTATCGCGGACCGAAACTCGTTACGAGCAGTACTTC. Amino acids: CASSLSRTETRYEQYF.

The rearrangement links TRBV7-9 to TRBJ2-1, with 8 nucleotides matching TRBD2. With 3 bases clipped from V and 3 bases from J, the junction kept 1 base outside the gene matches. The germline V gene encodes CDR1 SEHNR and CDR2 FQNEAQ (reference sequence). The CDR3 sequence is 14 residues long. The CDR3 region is CASSFTSGYNEQFF. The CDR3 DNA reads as TGTGCCAGCAGCTTCACTAGCGGCTACAATGAGCAGTTCTTC.

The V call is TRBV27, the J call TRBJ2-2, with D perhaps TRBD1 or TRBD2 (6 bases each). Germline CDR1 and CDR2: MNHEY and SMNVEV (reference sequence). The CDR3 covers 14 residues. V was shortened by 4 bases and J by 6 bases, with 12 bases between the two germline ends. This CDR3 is CASSWNGGSGELFF. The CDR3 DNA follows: TGTGCCAGCAGTTGGAACGGGGGCTCCGGGGAGCTGTTTTTT.

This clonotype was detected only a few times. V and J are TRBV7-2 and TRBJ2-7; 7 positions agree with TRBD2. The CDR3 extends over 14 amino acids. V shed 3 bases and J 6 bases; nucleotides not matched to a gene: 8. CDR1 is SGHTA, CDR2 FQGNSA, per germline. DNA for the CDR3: TGTGCCAGCAGCTTGATGGCGGGAGAGGGCGAGCAGTACTTC. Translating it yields CASSLMAGEGEQYF.

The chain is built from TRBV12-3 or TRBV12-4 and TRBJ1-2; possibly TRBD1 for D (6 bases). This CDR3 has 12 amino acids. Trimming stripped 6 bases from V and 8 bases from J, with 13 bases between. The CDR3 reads CASRTGFEGYTF. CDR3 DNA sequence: TGTGCCAGCAGAACAGGGTTCGAGGGCTACACCTTC.

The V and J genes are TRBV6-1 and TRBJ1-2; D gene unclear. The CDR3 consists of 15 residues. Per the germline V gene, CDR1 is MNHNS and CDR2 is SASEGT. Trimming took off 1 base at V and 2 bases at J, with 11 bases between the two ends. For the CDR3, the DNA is TGTGCCAGCAGTGAAGTGAGGGCGTCCAACTATGGCTACACCTTC. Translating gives CASSEVRASNYGYTF.

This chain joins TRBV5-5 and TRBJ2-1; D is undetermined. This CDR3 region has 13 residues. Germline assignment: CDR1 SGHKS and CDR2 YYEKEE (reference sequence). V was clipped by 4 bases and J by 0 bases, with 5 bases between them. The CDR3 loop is CASSPSSYNEQFF. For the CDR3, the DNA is TGTGCCAGCAGCCCGAGCTCCTACAATGAGCAGTTCTTC.

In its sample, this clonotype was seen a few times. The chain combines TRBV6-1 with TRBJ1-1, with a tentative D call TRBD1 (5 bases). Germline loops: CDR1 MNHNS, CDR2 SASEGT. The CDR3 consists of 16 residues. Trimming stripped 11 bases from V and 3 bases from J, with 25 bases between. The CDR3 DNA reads TGTGCCCATTTAGGGGTGGCAGGGAGAAGCGACACTGAAGCTTTCTTT. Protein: CAHLGVAGRSDTEAFF.

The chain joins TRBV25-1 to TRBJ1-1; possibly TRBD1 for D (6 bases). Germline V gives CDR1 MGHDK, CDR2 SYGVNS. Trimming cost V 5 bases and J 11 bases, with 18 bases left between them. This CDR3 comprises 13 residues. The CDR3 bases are TGTGCCAGCAGTCCCCCGGGGGCTATTTTCGCTTTCTTT. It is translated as CASSPPGAIFAFF.

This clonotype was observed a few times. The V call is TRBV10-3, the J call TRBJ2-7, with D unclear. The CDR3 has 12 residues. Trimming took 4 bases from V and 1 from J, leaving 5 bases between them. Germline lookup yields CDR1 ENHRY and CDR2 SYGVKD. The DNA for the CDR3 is TGTGCCATCAGTGCCCGGTCCTACGAGCAGTACTTC. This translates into CAISARSYEQYF.

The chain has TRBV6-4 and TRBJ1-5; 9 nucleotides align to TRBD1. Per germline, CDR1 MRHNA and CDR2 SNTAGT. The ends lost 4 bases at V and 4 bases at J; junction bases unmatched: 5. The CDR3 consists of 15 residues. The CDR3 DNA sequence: TGTGCCAGCAGTGCCTCAGGGACAGGGAATCAGCCCCAGCATTTT. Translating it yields CASSASGTGNQPQHF.

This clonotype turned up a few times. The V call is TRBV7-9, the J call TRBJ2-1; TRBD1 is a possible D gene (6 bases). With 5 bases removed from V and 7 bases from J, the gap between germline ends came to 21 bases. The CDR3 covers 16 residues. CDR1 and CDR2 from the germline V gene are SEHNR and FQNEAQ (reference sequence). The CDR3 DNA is TGTGCCAGCAGCCCCCCCCACGACAGGTCTGTAAATGAGCAGTTCTTC. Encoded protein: CASSPPHDRSVNEQFF.

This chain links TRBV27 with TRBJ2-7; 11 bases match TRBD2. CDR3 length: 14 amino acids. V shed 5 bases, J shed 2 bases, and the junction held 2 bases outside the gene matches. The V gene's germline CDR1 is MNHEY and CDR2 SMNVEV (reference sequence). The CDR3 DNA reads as TGTGCCAGCAGTCCGGGACTAGCGGCCTACGAGCAGTACTTC. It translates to CASSPGLAAYEQYF.

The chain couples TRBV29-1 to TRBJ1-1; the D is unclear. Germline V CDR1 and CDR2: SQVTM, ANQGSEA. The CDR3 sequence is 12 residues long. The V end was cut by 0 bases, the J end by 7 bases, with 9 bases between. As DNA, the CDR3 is TGCAGCGTTGAAGAGGTTTCAAGTGAAGCTTTCTTT. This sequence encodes CSVEEVSSEAFF.

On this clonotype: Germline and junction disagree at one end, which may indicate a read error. The CDR3 DNA follows: TGTGCCAGCAGTTTCCAGCCAAATCGGCCCCAGCATTTT. This translates into CASSFQPNRPQHF. V usage is TRBV27 and J usage is TRBJ1-5; no clear D. This CDR3 is 13 amino acids long. Germline V gene data show CDR1 as MNHEY and CDR2 as SMNVEV (reference sequence).

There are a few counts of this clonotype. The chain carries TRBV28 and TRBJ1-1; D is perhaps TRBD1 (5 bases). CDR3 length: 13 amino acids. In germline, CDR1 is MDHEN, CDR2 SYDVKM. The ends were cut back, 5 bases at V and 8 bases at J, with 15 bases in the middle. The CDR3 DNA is TGTGCCAGCAGTCTCCCACGGACACCCGAAGCTTTCTTT. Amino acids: CASSLPRTPEAFF.

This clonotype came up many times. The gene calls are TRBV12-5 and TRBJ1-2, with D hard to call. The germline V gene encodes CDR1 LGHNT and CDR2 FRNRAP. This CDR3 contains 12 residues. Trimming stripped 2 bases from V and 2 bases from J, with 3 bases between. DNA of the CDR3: TGTGCTAGTGGTTTGCCGAACTATGGCTACACCTTC. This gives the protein CASGLPNYGYTF.

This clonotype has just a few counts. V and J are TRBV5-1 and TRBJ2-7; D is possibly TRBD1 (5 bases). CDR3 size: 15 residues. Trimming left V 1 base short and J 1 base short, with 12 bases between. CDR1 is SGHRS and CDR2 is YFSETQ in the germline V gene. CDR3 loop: CASSLLGLESYEQYF. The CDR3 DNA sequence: TGCGCCAGCAGCTTGTTGGGGCTAGAGTCCTACGAGCAGTACTTC.

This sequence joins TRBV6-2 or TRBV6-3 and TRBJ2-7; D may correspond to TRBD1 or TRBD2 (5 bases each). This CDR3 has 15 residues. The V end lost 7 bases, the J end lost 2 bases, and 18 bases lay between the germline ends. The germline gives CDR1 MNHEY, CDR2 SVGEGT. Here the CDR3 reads CASTPRGRGPYEQYF. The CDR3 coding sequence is TGTGCCAGCACCCCGAGGGGACGAGGGCCCTACGAGCAGTACTTC.

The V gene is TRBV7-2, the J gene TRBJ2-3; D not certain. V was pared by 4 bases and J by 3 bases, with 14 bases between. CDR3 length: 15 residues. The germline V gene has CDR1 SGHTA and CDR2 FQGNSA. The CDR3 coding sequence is TGTGCCAGCAGCTCTGTTTCAGGATTAACAGATACGCAGTATTTT. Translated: CASSSVSGLTDTQYF.

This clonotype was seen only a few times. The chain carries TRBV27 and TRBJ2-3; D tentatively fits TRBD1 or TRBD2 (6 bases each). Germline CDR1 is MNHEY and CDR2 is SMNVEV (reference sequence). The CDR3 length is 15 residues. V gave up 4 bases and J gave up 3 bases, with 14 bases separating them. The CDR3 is CASSSLGGQTDTQYF. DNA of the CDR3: TGTGCCAGCAGTTCGCTTGGGGGGCAAACAGATACGCAGTATTTT.

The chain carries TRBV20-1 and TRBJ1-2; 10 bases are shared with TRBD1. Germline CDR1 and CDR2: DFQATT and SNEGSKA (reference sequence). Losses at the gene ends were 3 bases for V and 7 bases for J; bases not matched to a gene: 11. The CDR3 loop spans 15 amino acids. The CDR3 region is CSARSGQGGQVGYTF. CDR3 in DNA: TGCAGTGCTAGGAGCGGACAGGGGGGACAGGTTGGCTACACCTTC.

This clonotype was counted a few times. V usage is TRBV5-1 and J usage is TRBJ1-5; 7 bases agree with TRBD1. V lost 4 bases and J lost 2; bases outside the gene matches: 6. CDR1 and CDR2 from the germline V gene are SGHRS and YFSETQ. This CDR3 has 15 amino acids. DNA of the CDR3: TGCGCCAGCAGCGTCGAGGGGGCCGGCAATCAGCCCCAGCATTTT. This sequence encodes CASSVEGAGNQPQHF.

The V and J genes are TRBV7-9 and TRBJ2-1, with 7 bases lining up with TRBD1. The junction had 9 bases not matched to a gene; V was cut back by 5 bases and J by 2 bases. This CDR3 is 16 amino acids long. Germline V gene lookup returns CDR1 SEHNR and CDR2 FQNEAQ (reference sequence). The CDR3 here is CASSKQQGKAYNEQFF. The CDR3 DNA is TGTGCCAGCAGCAAGCAACAGGGGAAGGCCTACAATGAGCAGTTCTTC.

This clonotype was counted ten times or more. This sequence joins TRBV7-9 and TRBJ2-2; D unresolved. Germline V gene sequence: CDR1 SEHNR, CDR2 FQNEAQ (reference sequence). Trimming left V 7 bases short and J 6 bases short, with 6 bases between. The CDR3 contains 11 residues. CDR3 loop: CASIPAGELFF. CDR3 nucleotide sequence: TGTGCCAGCATCCCAGCCGGGGAGCTGTTTTTT.

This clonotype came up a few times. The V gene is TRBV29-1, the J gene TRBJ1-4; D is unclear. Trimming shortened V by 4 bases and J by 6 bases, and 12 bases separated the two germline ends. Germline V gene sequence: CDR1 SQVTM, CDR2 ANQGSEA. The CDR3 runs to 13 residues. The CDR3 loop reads CSVVPRRDEKLFF. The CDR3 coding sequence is TGCAGCGTTGTTCCCCGACGGGATGAAAAACTGTTTTTT.

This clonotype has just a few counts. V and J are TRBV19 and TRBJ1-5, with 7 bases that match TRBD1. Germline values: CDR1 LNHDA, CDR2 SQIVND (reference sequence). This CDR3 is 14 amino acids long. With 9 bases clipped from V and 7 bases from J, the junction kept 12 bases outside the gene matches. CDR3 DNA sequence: TGTGCCAGCCGGCACTCCGGGACAGCCCAGCCCCAGCATTTT. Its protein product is CASRHSGTAQPQHF.

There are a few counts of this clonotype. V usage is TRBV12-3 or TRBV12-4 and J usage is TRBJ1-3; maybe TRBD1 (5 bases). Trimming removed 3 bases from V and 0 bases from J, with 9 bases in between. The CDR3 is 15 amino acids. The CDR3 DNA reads TGTGCCAGCAGTTTTGGACACTTCTCTGGAAACACCATATATTTT. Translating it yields CASSFGHFSGNTIYF.